This T cell receptor beta chain was identified in a study of glioma-infiltrating T cells (dated by TCRdb to about 2016). Regarding the research as a whole: The low-grade gliomas were WHO grade II oligodendrogliomas or astrocytomas, while the glioblastomas were WHO grade IV tumors sampled at initial diagnosis rather than at recurrent diagnosis. The study sequenced TCR alpha- and beta-chain repertoires from glioma tissue, from non-neoplastic brain tissue and from matched peripheral blood mononuclear cells. Sequencing coverage of about 4- to 11-fold of 1 million or so peripheral T cells was targeted for blood libraries. Three low-grade glioma patients, about 8 primary glioblastoma patients, and three non-glioma patients who contributed non-neoplastic brain tissue made up the paired cohort. To measure how far tissue and blood T-cell populations diverged, each tissue-infiltrating repertoire was compared against the peripheral blood repertoire of the same patient. Glioma patients received dexamethasone for six or fewer days before surgery.

About this clonotype itself: Its specific antigen is unknown. No base-level quality is on record; no much larger clone is a single base apart.

TCR alpha and beta CDR3 regions were amplified with the iRepertoire nested amplicon-rescue multiplex PCR (arm-PCR) platform from RNA. One-step reverse transcription and amplification used roughly 90-400 ng of tissue mRNA or PBMC total RNA as input. Following bead purification, Illumina adapters were added by a secondary multiplex PCR, and the libraries were gel-purified between 200 and 400 bp. Internal 6-nucleotide barcodes were carried by the libraries and were used for demultiplexing. Sequencing of libraries was performed on an Illumina MiSeq with 2x220 or 2x250 nucleotide paired-end reads. The paper's data handling went like this. Paired reads were merged using FLASH 1.2.11 and aligned with BWA-MEM to the GRCh37 human genome, and TRA and TRB reads were then extracted. An IMGT-derived reference of cassette sequences and CDR3 motifs, with pseudogenes included, was used for V and J assignment. Reads were translated in three frames, and productive CDR3s were defined by a C…FGXG motif without stop codons. A clonotype was defined as a unique combination of a V-J cassette pair and a CDR3 amino acid sequence. Hamming distance filtering was applied to reads, with thresholds set by the sequence error rate of each sample in mapped regions. TCRdb applied fastp at Q25 and MiXCR to the public reads, then kept only in-frame beta chains. Each CDR3 protein gets just one entry, which takes the most common genes and DNA from the rows behind it. These V and J calls originate from TCRdb's pipeline instead of the authors' own analysis. The table for this sample lists roughly 350,000 distinct CDR3 sequences; 41% of them were counted only once. Around 13% of the sample is taken by the ten largest.

General study outcomes and caveats: Group comparisons rested on small numbers: three non-neoplastic, three low-grade glioma and seven or eight glioblastoma patients. A signature set of shared blood CDR3 motifs marked patients with low tissue-blood divergence and was depleted in highly divergent patients. Tissue and blood shared very few CDR3 sequences, a result attributed to high CDR3 diversity and limited sampling. VJ-independent divergence between tissue and blood was lower than expected in non-neoplastic patients but higher than expected in all gliomas, particularly low-grade gliomas.

Immediately after resection, surgical brain or tumor specimens were cryofrozen in liquid nitrogen, and peripheral blood cells were collected at the same time. Measured from the cysteine to the phenylalanine, the CDR3 is 13 residues long. The kept DNA is CDR3 alone, 39 bases in frame from the first base. V sheds 5 bases and J sheds 3 bases, leaving 11 bases between their ends. CDR1 and CDR2, per the germline V gene, are SGHTA and FQGNSA. The receptor chain draws on TRBV7-2 and TRBJ2-7, with the D call tentatively TRBD1 or TRBD2, each fitting 6 bases. The clonotype originates from a human donor with low-grade glioma or glioblastoma, undergoing nonglioma brain surgery, or in good health (not recorded which). The source material was glioma tissue, nonneoplastic brain tissue, or PBMCs (not recorded which). The CDR3 region reads CASSPGGLYEQYF. The DNA sequence is given as TGTGCCAGCAGCCCTGGGGGGCTCTACGAGCAGTACTTC.